These 14 T cell receptor beta chains were all obtained from the same sample, sequenced in a study of neurological immune-mediated disorders (dated by TCRdb to between 2017 and 2020). Libraries were prepared through 5' RACE. This sample was sequenced with an Illumina HiSeq 2500. Starting from the raw public reads, TCRdb applied fastp trimming at Q25, assembled clones with MiXCR and retained in-frame beta chains. One record per CDR3 amino acid sequence lists the most common genes and DNA. Recorded for this sample are about 62,000 distinct CDR3 sequences; around 4.7% of them occurred a single time. The top ten constitute around 3.4% of the sample. Sequenced material: PBMCs. The receptors shown here come from a woman aged 50 to 65 with multiple sclerosis.

This clonotype was counted many times. The chain carries TRBV5-1 and TRBJ1-5; 7 nucleotides match TRBD1. The CDR3 runs 19 residues. In germline, CDR1 is SGHRS, CDR2 YFSETQ. J gave up 2 bases and V 0 bases, and 14 bases lay outside the gene matches. CDR3 in amino acids: CASSLGTGSGILGNQPQHF. The DNA of the CDR3 is TGCGCCAGCAGCTTGGGGACAGGTTCGGGGATATTGGGCAATCAGCCCCAGCATTTT. Full variable domain (missing parts from reference TRBV5-1 and TRBJ1-5): KAGVTQTPRYLIKTRGQQVTLSCSPISGHRSVSWYQQTPGQGLQFLFEYFSETQRNKGNFPGRFSGRQFSNSRSEMNVSTLELGDSALYLCASSLGTGSGILGNQPQHFGDGTRLSIL.

This clonotype showed up many times. One junction end disagrees with the germline gene, perhaps due to a read error. V usage is TRBV6-6 and J usage is TRBJ2-7, with D unresolved. The CDR3 is 11 amino acids. CDR1 MNHNY and CDR2 SVGAGI come from the germline V gene (reference sequence). In DNA form, the CDR3 reads TGTGCCAGCAGTTACTCCGACGAGCAGTACTTC. Protein product: CASSYSDEQYF.

The J gene is TRBJ2-2, the V gene TRBV4-1; D call uncertain. In germline, CDR1 is MGHRA, CDR2 YSYEKL. Trimming cost V 3 bases and J 4 bases, with 6 bases left between them. The CDR3 consists of 13 residues. CDR3 amino acids: CASSHSGTGELFF. CDR3 coding DNA: TGCGCCAGCAGCCATTCTGGCACCGGGGAGCTGTTTTTT.

This clonotype showed up many times. The V gene is TRBV20-1, the J gene TRBJ2-7; D is perhaps TRBD2 (6 bases). Per the germline V gene, CDR1 is DFQATT and CDR2 is SNEGSKA (reference sequence). Trimming took 6 bases from V and 2 from J, leaving 20 bases between them. The CDR3 covers 15 residues. CDR3 nucleotide sequence: TGCAGTGCCACGACCGCGGCGGGGAGCACCTACGAGCAGTACTTC. Translating it yields CSATTAAGSTYEQYF.

At least ten counts were recorded for this clonotype. CDR3 in amino acids: CASSFYKGGHTEAFF. As DNA, the CDR3 is TGTGCCAGCAGCTTCTATAAGGGGGGGCACACTGAAGCTTTCTTT. This chain uses TRBV7-9 with TRBJ1-1; D perhaps matches TRBD1 (6 bases). Per germline, CDR1 SEHNR and CDR2 FQNEAQ (reference sequence). The V end lost 3 bases, the J end lost 3 bases, and 14 bases lay between the germline ends. There are 15 residues in the CDR3.

The sample holds many counts of this clonotype. The rearrangement uses TRBV10-3 and TRBJ2-2, with 12 bases matching TRBD2. V dropped 2 bases and J dropped 4; count of bases not matched to a gene: 2. CDR3 length equals 16 residues. The germline V gene encodes CDR1 ENHRY and CDR2 SYGVKD. The CDR3 region is CAISEAGLAGTGELFF. CDR3 DNA sequence: TGTGCCATCAGTGAGGCGGGACTAGCGGGCACCGGGGAGCTGTTTTTT.

This clonotype was counted many times. The rearrangement links TRBV9 to TRBJ1-1; D is possibly TRBD1 (6 bases). Looked up from germline, CDR1 is SGDLS and CDR2 is YYNGEE. This CDR3 contains 14 residues. V was clipped by 0 bases and J by 3 bases, with 9 bases between them. CDR3: CASSVGGGHTEAFF. CDR3 bases: TGTGCCAGCAGCGTAGGCGGGGGCCACACTGAAGCTTTCTTT.

This clonotype was observed at least ten times. J is TRBJ1-2 and V is TRBV5-1; maybe TRBD1 (6 bases). There are 15 residues in the CDR3. V was pared by 1 base and J by 2 bases, with 12 bases between. The V gene's germline CDR1 is SGHRS and CDR2 YFSETQ. The DNA of the CDR3 is TGCGCCAGCAGCTTGATGGGGGCAGGGAACTATGGCTACACCTTC. Its protein product is CASSLMGAGNYGYTF.

This clonotype was counted many times. The chain is built from TRBV4-3 and TRBJ2-3; 7 bases agree with TRBD1. After removal of 2 bases from V and 6 bases from J, the junction contained 11 bases not matched to a gene. This CDR3 region has 16 residues. Germline V lookup: CDR1 LGHNA, CDR2 YSLEER. The CDR3 is CASSQRGRQGGDTQYF. The CDR3 DNA sequence: TGCGCCAGCAGCCAACGAGGGAGACAGGGCGGGGATACGCAGTATTTT.

This clonotype was picked up many times. J is TRBJ1-2 and V is TRBV28; 8 nucleotides agree with TRBD1. CDR1 and CDR2 (germline): MDHEN, SYDVKM. With 7 bases clipped from V and 3 bases from J, the junction kept 10 bases outside the gene matches. CDR3 length equals 15 residues. The CDR3 is CASTDRGVGDYGYTF. The DNA for the CDR3 is TGTGCCAGCACCGACAGGGGAGTGGGGGACTATGGCTACACCTTC.

This clonotype was detected ten times or more. V usage is TRBV11-2 and J usage is TRBJ2-7; weak D call: TRBD1 (5 bases). The CDR3 loop spans 13 amino acids. Deletions cut 5 bases from V and 4 bases from J, with 12 bases between. Germline loops: CDR1 SGHAT, CDR2 FQNNGV. As DNA, the CDR3 is TGTGCCAGCAGCATGCAGGGCACTTACGAGCAGTACGTC. Protein sequence: CASSMQGTYEQYV.

This clonotype appeared a few times. The V gene is TRBV7-9, the J gene TRBJ1-1, with D possibly TRBD1 on 6 matching bases. The V end was cut by 2 bases, the J end by 3 bases, with 16 bases between. The V gene's germline CDR1 is SEHNR and CDR2 FQNEAQ (reference sequence). This CDR3 is 16 amino acids long. CDR3 sequence: CASSLWGGRSDTEAFF. The DNA of the CDR3 is TGTGCCAGCAGCTTATGGGGGGGGCGCTCGGACACTGAAGCTTTCTTT.

This clonotype was counted many times. This chain joins TRBV3-1 and TRBJ2-1; D may match TRBD1 or TRBD2 (6 bases each). In germline, CDR1 is LGHDT, CDR2 YNNKEL (reference sequence). CDR3 size: 12 residues. Trimming cost V 0 bases and J 15 bases, with 12 bases left between them. CDR3 residues: CASSQDGGRTFF. In nucleotides, the CDR3 is TGTGCCAGCAGCCAAGATGGGGGGCGAACGTTCTTC.

This clonotype was seen repeatedly, ten times or more. The chain joins TRBV5-1 to TRBJ1-2, with D uncertain. The V gene lost 0 bases and the J gene lost 2 bases, with 14 bases spanning the gap. Germline V gene data show CDR1 as SGHRS and CDR2 as YFSETQ. The CDR3 loop spans 16 amino acids. This chain's CDR3 is CASSLGYASSNYGYTF. In nucleotides, the CDR3 is TGCGCCAGCAGCTTGGGGTACGCAAGTTCAAACTATGGCTACACCTTC.